Presented here are 30 T cell receptor beta chains from one specimen sequenced in a study of Ad26.COV2.S vaccination and SARS-CoV-2 variants. Here immunoSEQ multiplex PCR was the method, and the copy in TCRdb shows in-frame clones only, minus some. The table lists about 400,000 clones, 75% to 90% of them singletons. The sample's treatment: 19 received Ad26.COV2.S at low or high dose, single or two shots; several received placebo; per-sample allocation not given. Specimen acquisition occurred on day 63 following the initial vaccine or placebo injection. Material: peripheral blood, obtained in a trial of Ad26.COV2.S vaccine versus placebo. Every receptor here comes from a person aged 18-65 years who received the Ad26.COV2.S COVID-19 vaccine or a placebo.

The V call is TRBV7-3, the J call TRBJ2-6, with TRBD2 matching 13 bases. With V trimmed by 6 bases and J by 2 bases, 4 bases remained unmatched. The CDR3 contains 17 residues. CDR1 is SGHTA and CDR2 is FQGTGA in the germline V gene. The CDR3 coding sequence is TGTGCCAGCAGACCCGGGACTAGCGGGACTGGGGCCAACGTCCTGACTTTC. Encoded protein: CASRPGTSGTGANVLTF.

The J gene is TRBJ2-1, the V gene TRBV6-2 or TRBV6-3; 9 bases fit TRBD2. Germline CDR1 reads MNHEY; CDR2 reads SVGEGT. The junction had 8 bases not matched to a gene; V was cut back by 5 bases and J by 9 bases. The CDR3 loop spans 14 amino acids. In nucleotides, the CDR3 is TGTGCCAGCAGTAGTATAGCGGGAGCCGGTGAGCAGTTCTTC. This gives the protein CASSSIAGAGEQFF.

The V gene is TRBV14, the J gene TRBJ2-7; 8 bases agree with TRBD1. The germline V gene has CDR1 SGHDN and CDR2 FVKESK. The CDR3 loop spans 15 amino acids. The V and J ends lost 4 bases and 6 bases, in that order; junction bases with no gene match: 11. The CDR3 reads CASSLQGVQTSEQYF. The CDR3, as DNA: TGTGCCAGCAGCCTACAGGGGGTGCAGACTAGCGAGCAGTACTTC.

Comment on this clone: Other DNA sequences in the same sample also yield this CDR3. This chain joins TRBV28 and TRBJ2-5; D gene uncertain. CDR1 and CDR2 from the germline V gene are MDHEN and SYDVKM. CDR3 length equals 13 residues. V lost 1 base and J lost 2, with 5 bases in between. The CDR3 loop reads CASSLSGQETQYF. CDR3 DNA sequence: TGTGCCAGCAGTTTATCTGGGCAAGAGACCCAGTACTTC.

V gene TRBV4-1 combines with J gene TRBJ1-2, with D unresolved. Per germline, CDR1 MGHRA and CDR2 YSYEKL. Trimming took off 3 bases at V and 4 bases at J, with 9 bases between the two ends. The CDR3 sequence is 13 residues long. The CDR3 loop reads CASSQPAGYGYTF. CDR3 in DNA: TGCGCCAGCAGCCAGCCCGCGGGCTATGGCTACACCTTC.

The rearrangement links TRBV25-1 to TRBJ2-7; the D gene could be TRBD1 or TRBD2 (5 bases each). Trimming shortened V by 3 bases and J by 4 bases, and 13 bases separated the two germline ends. CDR3 length: 14 amino acids. The germline gives CDR1 MGHDK, CDR2 SYGVNS. CDR3 sequence reads: CASSERAGAYEQYF. The CDR3 DNA reads TGTGCCAGCAGTGAGAGGGCCGGGGCGTACGAGCAGTACTTC.

The chain carries TRBV5-6 and TRBJ2-1; 7 bases align to TRBD1. V trimming: 1 base; J trimming: 2 bases; junction bases outside the gene matches: 3. The CDR3 totals 15 residues. Germline CDR1 and CDR2: SGHDT and YYEEEE. CDR3 sequence reads: CASSLQGETYNEQFF. The CDR3 bases are TGTGCCAGCAGCTTGCAGGGGGAAACCTACAATGAGCAGTTCTTC.

The V call is TRBV19, the J call TRBJ1-2, with D perhaps TRBD1 (6 bases). Germline CDR1 is LNHDA and CDR2 is SQIVND (reference sequence). The CDR3 loop spans 16 amino acids. V was cut by 3 bases and J by 1 base, with 15 bases left in between. The CDR3: CASSIAAGGYNYGYTF. The CDR3 DNA reads as TGTGCCAGTAGTATCGCTGCCGGGGGCTATAACTATGGCTACACCTTC.

The chain has TRBV30 and TRBJ2-7, with a possible D match to TRBD1 (6 bases). Germline V CDR1 and CDR2: GTSNPN, SVGIG (reference sequence). The CDR3 loop spans 14 amino acids. V was pared by 1 base and J by 4 bases, with 14 bases between. The DNA for the CDR3 is TGTGCCTGGAGTGGAAGCAGGGGAAGTTACGAGCAGTACTTC. This codes for CAWSGSRGSYEQYF.

The V call is TRBV9, the J call TRBJ2-2; 8 bases line up with TRBD2. With V trimmed by 2 bases and J by 2 bases, 2 bases remained unmatched. Germline assignment: CDR1 SGDLS and CDR2 YYNGEE. The CDR3 runs 15 residues. The CDR3, as DNA: TGTGCCAGCAGCGTTAGCGGGGTAAACACCGGGGAGCTGTTTTTT. Translation: CASSVSGVNTGELFF.

The chain couples TRBV5-4 to TRBJ2-7, with TRBD2 identical over 7 bases. Germline-derived CDR1 and CDR2 are SGHNT and YYREEE (reference sequence). V lost 0 bases, J lost 6 bases, and 6 bases stayed unmatched. The CDR3 spans 14 residues. CDR3 DNA: TGTGCCAGCAGCTTGGGGGGACTAAACACCGAGCAGTACTTC. As protein: CASSLGGLNTEQYF. Full variable domain (remainder filled in from reference TRBV5-4 and TRBJ2-7): ETGVTQSPTHLIKTRGQQVTLRCSSQSGHNTVSWYQQALGQGPQFIFQYYREEENGRGNFPPRFSGLQFPNYSSELNVNALELDDSALYLCASSLGGLNTEQYFGPGTRLTVT.

The V gene is TRBV6-5, the J gene TRBJ2-1; 13 nucleotides line up with TRBD2. The length of the CDR3 is 15 residues. Trimming at V came to 2 bases and at J to 5 bases, leaving 0 bases not matched to a gene. Germline CDR1 and CDR2: MNHEY and SVGAGI. The DNA for the CDR3 is TGTGCCAGCAGTTACGGGACTAGCGGGGACAATGAGCAGTTCTTC. Protein sequence: CASSYGTSGDNEQFF.

This sequence joins TRBV2 and TRBJ2-1; 8 nucleotides align to TRBD2. This CDR3 contains 15 residues. Germline values: CDR1 SNHLY, CDR2 FYNNEI. J gave up 3 bases and V 3 bases, and 4 bases lay outside the gene matches. The CDR3 sequence is CASSDLAGVYNEQFF. CDR3 sequence (DNA): TGTGCCAGCAGTGACCTAGCGGGTGTCTACAATGAGCAGTTCTTC.

To note about this clone: It may be a read error: a sequence one base away is much more abundant. V is TRBV9 and J is TRBJ1-2, with 10 bases lining up with TRBD1. The germline V gene has CDR1 SGDLS and CDR2 YYNGEE. The CDR3 consists of 13 residues. V shed 4 bases and J 7 bases; nucleotides not matched to a gene: 4. CDR3 in DNA: TGTGCCAGCAGCTCGACAGGGGGCTCTGGCTACACCTTC. Residues: CASSSTGGSGYTF.

The V gene is TRBV29-1, the J gene TRBJ1-1; D unresolved. The CDR3 totals 13 residues. V lost 4 bases to trimming and J lost 1 base, with 10 bases between them. Germline V gene data show CDR1 as SQVTM and CDR2 as ANQGSEA. The CDR3 here is CSVGRFGNTEAFF. In nucleotides, the CDR3 is TGCAGCGTTGGACGGTTTGGGAACACTGAAGCTTTCTTT.

This clone was seen more than once but under ten times. The chain carries TRBV5-4 and TRBJ1-1; 11 nucleotides match TRBD1. Trimming at V came to 1 base and at J to 5 bases, leaving 4 bases not matched to a gene. Germline V CDR1 and CDR2: SGHNT, YYREEE (reference sequence). This CDR3 region has 15 residues. The CDR3 nucleotides are TGTGCCAGCAGCTTGCCGGGACAGGGGGGGACTGAAGCTTTCTTT. Translating gives CASSLPGQGGTEAFF.

V and J are TRBV6-2 or TRBV6-3 and TRBJ2-5, with D possibly called TRBD1 or TRBD2 (5 bases each). CDR1 is MNHEY and CDR2 is SVGEGT in the germline V gene. CDR3 size: 16 residues. V lost 2 bases and J 2 bases, leaving 15 bases between the germline ends. The CDR3 protein is CASSYDGGRGQETQYF. In DNA, the CDR3 is TGTGCCAGCAGTTACGATGGGGGACGAGGGCAAGAGACCCAGTACTTC.

The chain recombines TRBV15 with TRBJ2-3; TRBD1 or TRBD2 may be the D gene (6 bases each). This CDR3 comprises 14 residues. Germline V CDR1 and CDR2: LNHNV, YYDKDF (reference sequence). The V end lost 7 bases, the J end lost 3 bases, and 14 bases lay between the germline ends. CDR3 nucleotide sequence: TGTGCCACCAAGGGGGACTTAACTACAGATACGCAGTATTTT. Its protein product is CATKGDLTTDTQYF.

Only a few counts were recorded for this clone. The V and J genes are TRBV5-1 and TRBJ2-5; TRBD1 matches at 7 bases. V trimming: 3 bases; J trimming: 3 bases; junction bases outside the gene matches: 14. The V gene's germline CDR1 is SGHRS and CDR2 YFSETQ. The CDR3 runs to 17 residues. CDR3 loop: CASSSAVRGNVKETQYF. The DNA for the CDR3 is TGCGCCAGCAGCTCCGCGGTCAGGGGGAATGTTAAAGAGACCCAGTACTTC.

The rearrangement uses TRBV5-4 and TRBJ2-2, with TRBD2 matching over 13 bases. The V and J ends lost 4 bases and 8 bases, in that order; junction bases with no gene match: 5. Germline V gene data show CDR1 as SGHNT and CDR2 as YYREEE (reference sequence). CDR3 length: 15 amino acids. The CDR3 loop reads CASSGTSGIPGELFF. In DNA, the CDR3 is TGTGCCAGCAGCGGGACTAGCGGGATCCCTGGGGAGCTGTTTTTT.

The rearrangement joins TRBV7-7 to TRBJ2-5; either TRBD1 or TRBD2 may supply D (5 bases each). The CDR3 covers 14 residues. Germline lookup yields CDR1 SSHAT and CDR2 FNYEAQ (reference sequence). V was shortened by 3 bases and J by 5 bases, with 13 bases between the two germline ends. The CDR3 reads CASSLPGRSETQYF. In DNA, the CDR3 is TGTGCCAGCAGCTTGCCGGGGCGCAGCGAGACCCAGTACTTC.

The count of this clone is one. The chain is built from TRBV28 and TRBJ1-5; TRBD1 matches at 7 bases. Unmatched junction bases numbered 11, after V lost 11 bases and J lost 1 base. Germline CDR1 is MDHEN and CDR2 is SYDVKM. This CDR3 spans 15 amino acids. The CDR3 DNA reads TGTGCCGGAGGGGACAGAGCCTTGAGCAATCAGCCCCAGCATTTT. This encodes CAGGDRALSNQPQHF.

This sequence joins TRBV9 and TRBJ1-1; 8 bases are shared with TRBD1. With V trimmed by 3 bases and J by 1 base, 5 bases remained unmatched. Germline CDR1 and CDR2: SGDLS and YYNGEE. The CDR3 has 15 residues. The CDR3 reads CASSGQQGGNTEAFF. The CDR3 nucleotides read TGTGCCAGCAGCGGGCAACAGGGGGGGAACACTGAAGCTTTCTTT.

This clone was seen just once. The chain uses TRBV28 and TRBJ1-1; the D gene is possibly TRBD1 (6 bases). Trimming took off 2 bases at V and 0 bases at J, with 16 bases between the two ends. The V gene's germline CDR1 is MDHEN and CDR2 SYDVKM. The CDR3 is 17 amino acids. This CDR3 is CASSLLQGPFMNTEAFF. The CDR3 coding sequence is TGTGCCAGCAGTTTACTACAGGGCCCATTTATGAACACTGAAGCTTTCTTT.

This chain links TRBV5-5 with TRBJ2-5; D is possibly TRBD1 (6 bases). The germline V and J ends were trimmed by 0 bases and 8 bases, with 17 bases remaining between them. There are 15 residues in the CDR3. Looked up from germline, CDR1 is SGHKS and CDR2 is YYEKEE (reference sequence). CDR3: CASSLEGTRVETQYF. The DNA for the CDR3 is TGTGCCAGCAGCTTGGAAGGGACACGAGTTGAAACCCAGTACTTC. Together with reference TRBV5-5 and TRBJ2-5, the CDR3 gives the full variable domain: DAGVTQSPTHLIKTRGQQVTLRCSPISGHKSVSWYQQVLGQGPQFIFQYYEKEERGRGNFPDRFSARQFPNYSSELNVNALLLGDSALYLCASSLEGTRVETQYFGPGTRLLVL.

This clone was counted once. The genes are TRBV6-1 and TRBJ1-4; D is uncertain. Per the germline V gene, CDR1 is MNHNS and CDR2 is SASEGT. V was trimmed by 1 base and J by 4 bases, leaving 10 bases between them. The CDR3 extends over 15 amino acids. The CDR3 is CASSEGVLGNEKLFF. In DNA form, the CDR3 reads TGTGCCAGCAGTGAAGGCGTACTTGGTAATGAAAAACTGTTTTTT.

The CDR3 DNA reads TGCAGCGTTAGACTAGCGGGAGGCCCCCACAATGAGCAGTTCTTC. Translation: CSVRLAGGPHNEQFF. V is TRBV29-1 and J is TRBJ2-1, with 13 nucleotides matching TRBD2. J was trimmed by 5 bases and V by 5 bases; bases with no gene match: 6. Germline CDR1 and CDR2: SQVTM and ANQGSEA. The CDR3 runs to 15 residues.

The rearrangement uses TRBV21-1 and TRBJ2-7. TRBV21-1 is listed as a pseudogene. CDR3 length equals 13 residues. The CDR3, as DNA: TGTGCCAGCAGCAAATCTAGACACTACGAGCAGTACTTC. This sequence encodes CASSKSRHYEQYF.

The J gene is TRBJ2-4, the V gene TRBV4-2, with D maybe TRBD2 (5 bases). The length of the CDR3 is 17 residues. Germline V gene lookup returns CDR1 LGHNA and CDR2 YNFKEQ. V was trimmed by 0 bases and J by 1 base, leaving 13 bases between them. This CDR3 reads CASSQDPMPGAKNIQYF. CDR3 nucleotide sequence: TGTGCCAGCAGCCAAGACCCTATGCCGGGGGCCAAAAACATTCAGTACTTC.

This clone was counted between two and nine times. V and J are TRBV4-2 and TRBJ1-1; tentative D call: TRBD1 (6 bases). V shed 4 bases and J shed 4 bases, with 16 bases lying between them. From germline, CDR1 is LGHNA and CDR2 YNFKEQ. This CDR3 is built from 15 residues. The CDR3 sequence is CASSPEQGFSTEAFF. CDR3 in DNA: TGTGCCAGCAGCCCGGAACAGGGATTCAGCACTGAAGCTTTCTTT.